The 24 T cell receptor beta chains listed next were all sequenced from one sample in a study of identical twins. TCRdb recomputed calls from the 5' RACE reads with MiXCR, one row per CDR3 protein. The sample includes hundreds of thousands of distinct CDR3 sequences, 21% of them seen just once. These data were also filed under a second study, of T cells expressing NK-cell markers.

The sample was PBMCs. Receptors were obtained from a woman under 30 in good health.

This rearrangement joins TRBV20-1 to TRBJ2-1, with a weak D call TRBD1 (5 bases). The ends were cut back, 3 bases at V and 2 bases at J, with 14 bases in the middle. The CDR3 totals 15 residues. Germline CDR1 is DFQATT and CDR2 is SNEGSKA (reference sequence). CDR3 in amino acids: CSARIETVTYNEQFF. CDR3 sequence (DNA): TGCAGTGCTAGGATTGAGACAGTTACCTACAATGAGCAGTTCTTC.

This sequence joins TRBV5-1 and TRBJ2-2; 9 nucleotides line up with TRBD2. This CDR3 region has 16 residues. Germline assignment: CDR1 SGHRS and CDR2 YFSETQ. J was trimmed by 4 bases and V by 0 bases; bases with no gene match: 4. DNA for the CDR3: TGCGCCAGCAGCTTGGGCGGGGGGGCCGGCACCGGGGAGCTGTTTTTT. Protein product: CASSLGGGAGTGELFF.

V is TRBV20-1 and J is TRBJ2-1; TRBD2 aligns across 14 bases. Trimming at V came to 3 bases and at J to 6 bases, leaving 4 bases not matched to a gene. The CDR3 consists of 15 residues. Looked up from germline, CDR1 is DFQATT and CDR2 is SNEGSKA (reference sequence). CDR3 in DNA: TGCAGTGCTAGGACCGGGACTAGCGGGAGCAATGAGCAGTTCTTC. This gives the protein CSARTGTSGSNEQFF.

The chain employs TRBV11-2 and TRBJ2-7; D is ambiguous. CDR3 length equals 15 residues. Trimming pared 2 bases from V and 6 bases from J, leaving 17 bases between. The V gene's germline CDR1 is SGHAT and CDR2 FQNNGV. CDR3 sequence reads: CASSLNLGSVVEQYF. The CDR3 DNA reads TGTGCCAGCAGCTTAAATCTGGGCAGCGTCGTCGAGCAGTACTTC. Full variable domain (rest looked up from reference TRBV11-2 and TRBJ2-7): EAGVAQSPRYKIIEKRQSVAFWCNPISGHATLYWYQQILGQGPKLLIQFQNNGVVDDSQLPKDRFSAERLKGVDSTLKIQPAKLEDSAVYLCASSLNLGSVVEQYFGPGTRLTVT.

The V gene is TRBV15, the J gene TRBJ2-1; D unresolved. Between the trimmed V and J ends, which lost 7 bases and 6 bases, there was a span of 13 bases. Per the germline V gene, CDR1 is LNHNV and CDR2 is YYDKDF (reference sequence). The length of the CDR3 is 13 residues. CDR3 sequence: CATTEDRRNEQFF. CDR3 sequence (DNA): TGTGCCACCACCGAAGACCGCCGCAATGAGCAGTTCTTC.

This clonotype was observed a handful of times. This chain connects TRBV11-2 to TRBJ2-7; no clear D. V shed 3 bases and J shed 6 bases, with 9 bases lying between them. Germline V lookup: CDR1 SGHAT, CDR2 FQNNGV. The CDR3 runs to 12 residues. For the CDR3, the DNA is TGTGCCAGCAGCTTCCTGGCAGCCGAGCAGTACTTC. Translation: CASSFLAAEQYF.

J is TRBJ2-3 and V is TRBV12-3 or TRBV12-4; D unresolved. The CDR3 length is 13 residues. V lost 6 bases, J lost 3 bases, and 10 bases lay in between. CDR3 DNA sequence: TGTGCCAGCAGCCCGGCCGGAACAGATACGCAGTATTTT. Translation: CASSPAGTDTQYF.

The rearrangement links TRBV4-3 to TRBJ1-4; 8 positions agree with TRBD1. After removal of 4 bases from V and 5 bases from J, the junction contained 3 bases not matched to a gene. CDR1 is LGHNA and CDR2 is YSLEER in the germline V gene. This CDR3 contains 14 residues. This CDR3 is CASSRTGGNEKLFF. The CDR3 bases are TGCGCCAGCAGCCGCACAGGGGGAAATGAAAAACTGTTTTTT.

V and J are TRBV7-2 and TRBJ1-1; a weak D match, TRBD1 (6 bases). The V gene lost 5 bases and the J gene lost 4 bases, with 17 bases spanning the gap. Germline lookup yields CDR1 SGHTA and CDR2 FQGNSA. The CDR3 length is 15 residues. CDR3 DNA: TGTGCCAGCAGCCAAAGAGACAGGATAGGCACTGAAGCTTTCTTT. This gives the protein CASSQRDRIGTEAFF.

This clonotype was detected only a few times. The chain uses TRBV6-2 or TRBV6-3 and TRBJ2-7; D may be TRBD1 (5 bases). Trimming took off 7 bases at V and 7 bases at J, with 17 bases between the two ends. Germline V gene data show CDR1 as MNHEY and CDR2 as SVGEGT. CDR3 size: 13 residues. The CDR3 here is CASTITGSREQYF. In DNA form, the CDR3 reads TGTGCCAGCACCATCACAGGATCGAGAGAGCAGTACTTC.

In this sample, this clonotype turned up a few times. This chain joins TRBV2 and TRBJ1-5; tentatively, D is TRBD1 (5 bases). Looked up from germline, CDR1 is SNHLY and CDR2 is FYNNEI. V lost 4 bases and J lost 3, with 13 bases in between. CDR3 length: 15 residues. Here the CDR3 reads CASSAGTGYNQPQHF. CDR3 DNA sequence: TGTGCCAGCAGTGCCGGGACGGGCTACAATCAGCCCCAGCATTTT. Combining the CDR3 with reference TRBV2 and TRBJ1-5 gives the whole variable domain EPEVTQTPSHQVTQMGQEVILRCVPISNHLYFYWYRQILGQKVEFLVSFYNNEISEKSEIFDDQFSVERPDGSNFTLKIRSTKLEDSAMYFCASSAGTGYNQPQHFGDGTRLSIL.

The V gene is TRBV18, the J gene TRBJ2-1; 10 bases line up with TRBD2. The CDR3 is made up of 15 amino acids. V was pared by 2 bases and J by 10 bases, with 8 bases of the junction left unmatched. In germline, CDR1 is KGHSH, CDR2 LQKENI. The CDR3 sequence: CASSPSSGSVGEQFF. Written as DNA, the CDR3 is TGTGCCAGCTCACCATCTAGCGGGAGTGTGGGGGAGCAGTTCTTC.

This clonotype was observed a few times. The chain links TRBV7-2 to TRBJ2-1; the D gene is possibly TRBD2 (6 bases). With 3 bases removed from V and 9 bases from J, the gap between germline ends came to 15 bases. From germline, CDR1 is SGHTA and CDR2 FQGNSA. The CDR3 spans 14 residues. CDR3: CASSFPLAGGEQFF. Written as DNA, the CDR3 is TGTGCCAGCAGCTTCCCACTAGCAGGCGGTGAGCAGTTCTTC.

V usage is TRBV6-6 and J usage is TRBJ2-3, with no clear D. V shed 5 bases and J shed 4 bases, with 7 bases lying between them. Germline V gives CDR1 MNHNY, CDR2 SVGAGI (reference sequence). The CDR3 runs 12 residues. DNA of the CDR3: TGTGCCAGCAGTCCCCAACCAGATACGCAGTATTTT. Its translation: CASSPQPDTQYF.

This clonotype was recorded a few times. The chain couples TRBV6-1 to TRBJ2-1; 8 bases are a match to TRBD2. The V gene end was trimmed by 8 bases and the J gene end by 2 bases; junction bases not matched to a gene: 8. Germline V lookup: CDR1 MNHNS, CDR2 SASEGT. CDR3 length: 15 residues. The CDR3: CASSRGRGAYNEQFF. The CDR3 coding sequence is TGTGCCAGCTCCCGAGGGCGGGGGGCCTACAATGAGCAGTTCTTC.

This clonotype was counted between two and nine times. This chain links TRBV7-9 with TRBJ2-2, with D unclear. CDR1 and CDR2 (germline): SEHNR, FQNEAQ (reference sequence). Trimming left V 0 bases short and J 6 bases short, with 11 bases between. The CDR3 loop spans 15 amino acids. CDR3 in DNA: TGTGCCAGCAGCTTAGCCGCAGTCTTTTCCGGGGAGCTGTTTTTT. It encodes CASSLAAVFSGELFF.

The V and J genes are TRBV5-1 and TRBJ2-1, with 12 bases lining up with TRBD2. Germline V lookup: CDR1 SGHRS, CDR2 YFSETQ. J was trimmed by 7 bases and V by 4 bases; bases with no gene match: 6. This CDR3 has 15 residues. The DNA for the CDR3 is TGCGCCAGCAGCCCGCCTACTAGCGGGAGGAATGAGCAGTTCTTC. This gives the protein CASSPPTSGRNEQFF.

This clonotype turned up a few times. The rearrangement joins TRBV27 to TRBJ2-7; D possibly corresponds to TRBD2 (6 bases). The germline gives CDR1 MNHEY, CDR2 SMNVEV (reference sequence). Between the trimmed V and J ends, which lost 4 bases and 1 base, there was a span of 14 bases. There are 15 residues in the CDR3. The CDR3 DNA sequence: TGTGCCAGCAGTTATTCCGGGAGCTCTTCCTACGAGCAGTACTTC. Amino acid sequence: CASSYSGSSSYEQYF.

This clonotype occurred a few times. Here the CDR3 reads CASSPSSVNTEAFF. Written as DNA, the CDR3 is TGTGCCAGCAGCCCCTCTTCCGTGAACACTGAAGCTTTCTTT. This chain joins TRBV9 and TRBJ1-1, with D unresolved. The CDR3 sequence is 14 residues long. Germline V gene sequence: CDR1 SGDLS, CDR2 YYNGEE. Deletions cut 4 bases from V and 0 bases from J, with 10 bases between.

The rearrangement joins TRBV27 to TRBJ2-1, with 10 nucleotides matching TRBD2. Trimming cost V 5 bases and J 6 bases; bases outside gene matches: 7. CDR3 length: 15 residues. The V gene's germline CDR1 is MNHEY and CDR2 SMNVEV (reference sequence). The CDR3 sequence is CASSRAVAGGNEQFF. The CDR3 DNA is TGTGCCAGCAGTAGGGCTGTAGCGGGAGGCAATGAGCAGTTCTTC.

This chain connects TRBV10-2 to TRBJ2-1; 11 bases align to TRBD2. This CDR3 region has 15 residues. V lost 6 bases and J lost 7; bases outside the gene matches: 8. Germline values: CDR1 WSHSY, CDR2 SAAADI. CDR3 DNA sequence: TGCGCCAGCAGGGGTCCTAGCGGGAGGCGGAATGAGCAGTTCTTC. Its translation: CASRGPSGRRNEQFF.

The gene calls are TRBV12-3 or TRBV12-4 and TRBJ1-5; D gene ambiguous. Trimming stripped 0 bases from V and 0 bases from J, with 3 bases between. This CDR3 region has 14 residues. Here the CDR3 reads CASSLAHSNQPQHF. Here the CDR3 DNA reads TGTGCCAGCAGTTTAGCACATAGCAATCAGCCCCAGCATTTT.

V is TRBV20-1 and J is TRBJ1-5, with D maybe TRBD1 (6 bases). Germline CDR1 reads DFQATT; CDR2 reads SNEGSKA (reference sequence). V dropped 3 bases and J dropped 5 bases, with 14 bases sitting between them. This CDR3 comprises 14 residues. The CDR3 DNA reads TGCAGTGCTAGTAGGGGCTCAGGGGATCAGCCCCAGCATTTT. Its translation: CSASRGSGDQPQHF.

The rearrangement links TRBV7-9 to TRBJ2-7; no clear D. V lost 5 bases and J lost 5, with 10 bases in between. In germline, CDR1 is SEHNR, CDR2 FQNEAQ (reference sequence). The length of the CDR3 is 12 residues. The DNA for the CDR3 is TGTGCCAGCAGCCTTCCAGTCCACGAGCAGTACTTC. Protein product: CASSLPVHEQYF.